A selection of T cell receptor beta chains follows, all from one sample in a study of cytomegalovirus exposure and HLA in healthy donors. Profiling relied on immunoSEQ multiplex PCR, and the TCRdb table lists in-frame clones only, not all of them. Seen here are approximately 40,000 clones, less than 85% observed once, and the top ten hold about 10%. The source material was PBMCs. The receptor set was obtained from a woman aged 18 to 35 in good health and CMV-seropositive. CDR3s include the opening cysteine and the closing phenylalanine or tryptophan. Each record gives: J gene, V gene, clone size, D gene, CDR3 protein, CDR3 DNA. The D gene is left open where the match is weak. For some rows the clone size is stated as once, few or many, or as a class when expanded; others skip it.

j_gene: TRBJ2-7
v_gene: TRBV7-8
abundance: .
d_gene: TRBD1
CDR3aa: CASSFALAGGPSYEQYF
CDR3nt: TGTGCCAGCAGCTTCGCACTCGCAGGGGGCCCTTCCTACGAGCAGTACTTC

j_gene: TRBJ2-7
v_gene: TRBV19
abundance: once
d_gene: .
CDR3aa: CASSMTAAVYEQYF
CDR3nt: TGTGCCAGTAGTATGACAGCCGCAGTCTACGAGCAGTACTTC

j_gene: TRBJ1-1
v_gene: TRBV5-6
abundance: .
d_gene: TRBD1
CDR3aa: CASSLVDRASLTEAFF
CDR3nt: TGTGCCAGCAGCTTGGTCGACAGGGCCAGTCTCACTGAAGCTTTCTTT

j_gene: TRBJ2-3
v_gene: TRBV28
abundance: once
d_gene: TRBD2
CDR3aa: CASSLSSGSAADTQYF
CDR3nt: TGTGCCAGCAGTTTATCGAGCGGGAGTGCCGCAGATACGCAGTATTTT

j_gene: TRBJ1-2
v_gene: TRBV27
abundance: .
d_gene: TRBD1
CDR3aa: CASSNRGYGYTF
CDR3nt: TGTGCCAGCAGTAACAGGGGATATGGCTACACCTTC

j_gene: TRBJ1-1
v_gene: TRBV6-1
abundance: medium-sized
d_gene: .
CDR3aa: CASSSAIMNTEAFF
CDR3nt: TGTGCCAGCAGTTCCGCTATCATGAACACTGAAGCTTTCTTT

j_gene: TRBJ1-4
v_gene: TRBV12-5
abundance: .
d_gene: .
CDR3aa: CASGLGLGPNEKLFF
CDR3nt: TGTGCTAGTGGTTTGGGATTGGGGCCCAATGAAAAACTGTTTTTT

j_gene: TRBJ2-1
v_gene: TRBV4-1
abundance: .
d_gene: TRBD2
CDR3aa: CASSQDVAGGLYNEQFF
CDR3nt: TGCGCCAGCAGCCAAGATGTAGCGGGGGGCCTCTACAATGAGCAGTTCTTC

j_gene: TRBJ2-5
v_gene: TRBV9
abundance: few
d_gene: .
CDR3aa: CASSVVPGQETQYF
CDR3nt: TGTGCCAGCAGCGTAGTCCCAGGGCAAGAGACCCAGTACTTC

j_gene: TRBJ2-1
v_gene: TRBV28
abundance: once
d_gene: .
CDR3aa: CASSPPGSYNEQFF
CDR3nt: TGTGCCAGCAGTCCCCCGGGTTCCTACAATGAGCAGTTCTTC

j_gene: TRBJ2-3
v_gene: TRBV30
abundance: few
d_gene: .
CDR3aa: CAWSAGEGTQYF
CDR3nt: TGTGCCTGGAGTGCCGGCGAGGGCACGCAGTATTTT

j_gene: TRBJ2-1
v_gene: TRBV10-3
abundance: .
d_gene: TRBD1
CDR3aa: CAISPGQGSDNEQFF
CDR3nt: TGTGCCATCAGTCCGGGACAGGGGTCTGACAATGAGCAGTTCTTC

j_gene: TRBJ2-5
v_gene: TRBV6-4
abundance: few
d_gene: TRBD2
CDR3aa: CASSDSASGVETQYF
CDR3nt: TGTGCCAGCAGTGACTCGGCTAGCGGGGTAGAGACCCAGTACTTC

j_gene: TRBJ2-7
v_gene: TRBV6-4
abundance: .
d_gene: .
CDR3aa: CASRRLGRPYEQYF
CDR3nt: TGTGCCAGCAGGCGACTAGGCCGGCCCTACGAGCAGTACTTC

j_gene: TRBJ1-1
v_gene: TRBV5-1
abundance: once
d_gene: .
CDR3aa: CASSYSRTGMNTEAFF
CDR3nt: TGCGCCAGCAGCTACTCTCGGACGGGGATGAACACTGAAGCTTTCTTT

j_gene: TRBJ1-1
v_gene: TRBV5-1
abundance: few
d_gene: TRBD1
CDR3aa: CASSMDLLDRVGVLAFF
CDR3nt: TGCGCCAGCAGCATGGATCTCCTGGACAGGGTGGGCGTTCTAGCTTTCTTT

j_gene: TRBJ2-7
v_gene: TRBV7-2
abundance: .
d_gene: TRBD1
CDR3aa: CASSEGQGLEQYF
CDR3nt: TGTGCCAGCAGCGAGGGACAGGGCCTCGAGCAGTACTTC

j_gene: TRBJ2-2
v_gene: TRBV5-6
abundance: .
d_gene: .
CDR3aa: CASRSAGTGELFF
CDR3nt: TGTGCCAGCAGGTCCGCAGGGACCGGGGAGCTGTTTTTT

j_gene: TRBJ1-6
v_gene: TRBV10-3
abundance: once
d_gene: TRBD1
CDR3aa: CAIRTGGVYSPLHF
CDR3nt: TGTGCCATCCGGACAGGGGGCGTTTATTCACCCCTCCACTTT

j_gene: TRBJ2-7
v_gene: TRBV30
abundance: .
d_gene: .
CDR3aa: CAWIRSSSYEQYF
CDR3nt: TGTGCCTGGATTCGGAGTAGCTCCTACGAGCAGTACTTC

j_gene: TRBJ2-3
v_gene: TRBV7-9
abundance: .
d_gene: .
CDR3aa: CASSGGTDTQYF
CDR3nt: TGTGCCAGCAGTGGAGGAACAGATACGCAGTATTTT

j_gene: TRBJ1-2
v_gene: TRBV29-1
abundance: .
d_gene: TRBD1
CDR3aa: CSVEPPDRAYGYTF
CDR3nt: TGCAGCGTTGAACCCCCAGACAGGGCCTATGGCTACACCTTC

j_gene: TRBJ2-7
v_gene: TRBV5-4
abundance: .
d_gene: .
CDR3aa: CASSLPEADEQYF
CDR3nt: TGTGCCAGCAGCTTGCCTGAAGCCGACGAGCAGTACTTC

j_gene: TRBJ2-3
v_gene: TRBV6-1
abundance: .
d_gene: .
CDR3aa: CASSSRGGTPDTQYF
CDR3nt: TGTGCCAGCAGTAGCCGGGGTGGGACTCCAGATACGCAGTATTTT

j_gene: TRBJ2-7
v_gene: TRBV30
abundance: .
d_gene: TRBD1
CDR3aa: CAWVQGESQRDEQYF
CDR3nt: TGTGCCTGGGTGCAGGGGGAAAGCCAAAGGGACGAGCAGTACTTC

j_gene: TRBJ2-1
v_gene: TRBV11-3
abundance: .
d_gene: TRBD1
CDR3aa: CASSAGTGSYNEQFF
CDR3nt: TGTGCCAGCAGCGCGGGGACAGGGAGTTACAATGAGCAGTTCTTC

j_gene: TRBJ1-2
v_gene: TRBV14
abundance: few
d_gene: TRBD1
CDR3aa: CASSQALIGTVYGYTF
CDR3nt: TGTGCCAGCAGCCAAGCATTAATTGGGACAGTCTATGGCTACACCTTC

j_gene: TRBJ1-2
v_gene: TRBV4-1
abundance: .
d_gene: .
CDR3aa: CASSQERTQGGNYGYTF
CDR3nt: TGCGCCAGCAGCCAAGAAAGGACACAGGGAGGGAACTATGGCTACACCTTC

j_gene: TRBJ2-1
v_gene: TRBV11-2
abundance: .
d_gene: TRBD2
CDR3aa: CASSRTTVAGSSYNEQFF
CDR3nt: TGTGCCAGCAGCCGGACTACCGTAGCGGGAAGCTCCTACAATGAGCAGTTCTTC